This T cell receptor beta chain was captured by sequencing in a study of T cell clones after liver transplantation (dated by TCRdb to about 2019). Turning to the overall study: Samples were obtained from ITN030ST, a randomized trial in which withdrawal of immunosuppression was attempted within 2 years of liver transplantation. After a pre-transplant mixed lymphocyte reaction, TCRbeta sequencing was used to pinpoint donor-reactive T cell clones, which were subsequently tracked in post-transplant blood. As an antigen-independent comparator for the donor-reactive sequences, third party-reactive TCRbeta sequences from pre-transplant MLRs were identified as well. Of the eight recipients, a few were HCV-positive, while the remaining recipients had been transplanted for non-autoimmune, non-viral indications. No induction therapy was given to the subjects, and standard immunosuppression was administered until randomization at 12-24 months post-transplant. Tolerance meant complete immunosuppression withdrawal for at least one year without liver enzymes rising beyond twice the upper limit of normal. Blood samples were collected pre-transplant, then pre-randomization ahead of withdrawal, and finally post-randomization once withdrawal had either been completed or failed. The study cohort included 8 liver transplant recipients, of whom 3 were classified as tolerant and 5 as non-tolerant.

Including the terminal cysteine and phenylalanine, the CDR3 comprises 16 residues. The read is trimmed to its CDR3 DNA, 48 bases read in frame from base 1. As encoded in the germline V gene, CDR1 is SGHTA while CDR2 is FQGNSA. At the junction V is shortened by 3 bases and J by 2 bases, with 17 bases in between. Concerning this clone: The clone's antigen remains unknown. No quality values exist for individual bases; no much larger clone is one base distant.

Study-level results and caveats: In most of the 8 subjects, circulating donor-reactive CD4 TCRbeta sequences decreased significantly after transplant, regardless of tolerance or HCV status. In a couple of subjects, low numbers of available donor cells limited the measurable donor-reactive repertoire. The conclusions were considered preliminary, being limited by small, heterogeneous patient numbers and non-standardized post-transplant time points. When repertoire turnover was accounted for, significantly reduced detection of donor-reactive sequences was found in 7 of 8 subjects for CD4 and in 8 of 8 subjects for CD8. Donor-reactive sequences decreased more than third party-reactive sequences, which suggests partial antigen-specific deletion that was not related to withdrawal success. Since no allograft tissue specimens were available, donor-reactive T cells may have migrated into the graft instead of being deleted.

Using immunoSEQ, frozen genomic DNA was subjected to high-throughput TCRbeta CDR3 sequencing, a process that included PCR amplification, mapping, bias correction and internal controls. From the authors' description of their analysis: Productive rearrangements were kept, and unique TCRbeta sequences were defined by CDR3 nucleotide sequence plus V and J gene. For a sequence to be called donor-reactive, it needed a frequency of at least 0.01% and at least 5-fold expansion in CFSE-low cells compared with unstimulated pre-transplant cells. Minimum frequency thresholds were set for each subject based on the unstimulated sample with the lowest template count, ensuring at least 90% detection power. Jensen-Shannon divergence between the top 1000 TCRbeta sequences post-transplant and pre-transplant was used to measure repertoire turnover. Changes in detection of donor-reactive sequences were tested with two-sided Fisher's exact tests. The table was pulled from immuneACCESS by TCRdb, which kept in-frame rearrangements only. Such tables lose some clones; where checked, under half of the loss comes from unresolved V genes, and the rest has no known cause. V, J and clone size are those of that table, while D and trimming were read from the DNA. This sample holds under 20,000 clones; 80% to 90% were observed only once. Roughly 13% of the sample is taken by the ten largest.

This specimen's time point label, per the study, means: pre-transplant. Thawed unstimulated PBMCs were stained for CD3, CD4 and CD8 and FACS-sorted into CD3+CD4+ and CD3+CD8+ populations. All 8 studied subjects were randomized to immunosuppression withdrawal. The Qiagen DNeasy Blood and Tissue Kit was used for genomic DNA isolation. The rearranged segments are TRBV7-2 and TRBJ2-7, with no confidently assigned D gene. The material was CD8+ T cells from blood, obtained before liver transplant. This TCR came from a human donor who received a liver transplant. The bases are TGTGCCAGCAGCTTCCTGATAGGACGGCCCGCCTACGAGCAGTACTTC. Protein translation: CASSFLIGRPAYEQYF.